The 20 T cell receptor beta chains given below trace back to one sample, sequenced in a study of T cells in Graves' hyperthyroidism and ophthalmopathy. Authors of the study amplified TCR beta CDR3 regions from RNA transcripts. A first-round RT-PCR of the TCR CDR3 used the HTBI primer set. TCRdb reprocessed the multiplex PCR reads with MiXCR, giving one entry per CDR3 protein. The sample gives approximately 360,000 distinct CDR3 sequences, around 14% of which show up once; around a quarter is in the top ten. Sample: blood. These receptors came from a woman in her late teens or twenties with Graves' hyperthyroidism that later progressed to Graves' ophthalmopathy.

This chain connects TRBV10-3 to TRBJ2-1, with 13 bases that match TRBD2. The CDR3 is made up of 15 amino acids. V lost 6 bases and J lost 4; bases outside the gene matches: 3. CDR1 is ENHRY, CDR2 SYGVKD, per germline. CDR3 sequence: CAIRGTSGIYNEQFF. The CDR3 DNA reads TGTGCCATCAGGGGGACTAGCGGGATTTACAATGAGCAGTTCTTC.

The sample holds many counts of this clonotype. The V and J genes are TRBV6-1 and TRBJ1-2; D is possibly TRBD1 (6 bases). This CDR3 is 13 amino acids long. The V end lost 6 bases, the J end lost 5 bases, and 13 bases lay between the germline ends. Germline V lookup: CDR1 MNHNS, CDR2 SASEGT. In DNA form, the CDR3 reads TGTGCCAGCAGCCCCGGACAGAAATATGGCTACACCTTC. This sequence encodes CASSPGQKYGYTF.

This clonotype was seen a handful of times. The CDR3 protein is CSVVNLDRESSPLHF. CDR3 DNA: TGCAGCGTTGTTAATCTGGACAGGGAGAGCTCACCCCTCCACTTT. The V gene is TRBV29-1, the J gene TRBJ1-6; 8 positions agree with TRBD1. Germline V gene data show CDR1 as SQVTM and CDR2 as ANQGSEA. This CDR3 is 15 amino acids long. The V segment lost 4 bases and the J segment 10 bases; nucleotides outside the gene matches: 12. Filled out from reference TRBV29-1 and TRBJ1-6, the complete variable domain reads SAVISQKPSRDICQRGTSLTIQCQVDSQVTMMFWYRQQPGQSLTLIATANQGSEATYESGFVIDKFPISRPNLTFSTLTVSNMSPEDSSIYLCSVVNLDRESSPLHFGNGTRLTVT.

CDR3 in amino acids: CASSQGSLGVMGNQPQHF. The DNA for the CDR3 is TGCGCCAGCAGCCAAGGGAGCCTCGGGGTTATGGGCAATCAGCCCCAGCATTTT. The gene calls are TRBV4-1 and TRBJ1-5; no reliable D call. The CDR3 runs 18 residues. V was cut by 1 base and J by 2 bases, with 18 bases left in between. Germline CDR1 is MGHRA and CDR2 is YSYEKL.

Concerning this clonotype: A clone one base away is much larger, so this may be a read error. The conserved phenylalanine or tryptophan is not found at the CDR3 terminus, so this likely reflects a read error. This chain connects TRBV2 to TRBJ2-7, with D possibly being TRBD1 (6 bases). The CDR3 totals 15 residues. The V end lost 2 bases, the J end lost 2 bases, and 13 bases lay between the germline ends. CDR1 is SNHLY, CDR2 FYNNEI, per germline. In DNA form, the CDR3 reads TGTGCCAGCAGTGAAATCGCGGACAGCGCCTACGAGCAGTACTCC. It specifies CASSEIADSAYEQYS.

This clonotype came up a few times. A much larger clone sits a single nucleotide away, making a read error possible. The chain has TRBV2 and TRBJ2-3; D is undetermined. CDR3 length: 14 residues. V was pared by 7 bases and J by 4 bases, with 15 bases between. Germline V gene lookup returns CDR1 SNHLY and CDR2 FYNNEI. CDR3 in amino acids: CASTRRSPADTQYF. The DNA of the CDR3 is TGTGCCAGCACCCGCAGGTCGCCGGCAGATACGCAGTATTTT.

This clonotype was counted at least ten times. This sequence joins TRBV27 and TRBJ2-3, with D possibly called TRBD1 or TRBD2 (6 bases each). V gave up 2 bases and J gave up 4 bases, with 13 bases separating them. Germline values: CDR1 MNHEY, CDR2 SMNVEV (reference sequence). The CDR3 consists of 15 residues. CDR3: CASSLTPGGPDTQYF. The DNA of the CDR3 is TGTGCCAGCAGTTTAACTCCCGGGGGCCCAGATACGCAGTATTTT.

Only a few counts were recorded for this clonotype. J is TRBJ2-1 and V is TRBV5-1, with a weak D call TRBD2 (6 bases). Deletions cut 4 bases from V and 8 bases from J, with 16 bases between. The CDR3 is 14 amino acids. Germline values: CDR1 SGHRS, CDR2 YFSETQ. The CDR3 loop reads CASSPMPGLHEQFF. CDR3 sequence (DNA): TGCGCCAGCAGCCCTATGCCGGGACTCCATGAGCAGTTCTTC.

This clonotype was seen more than once but under ten times. CDR3 DNA sequence: TGCGCCAGCAGCCAAGAACAGCGCACCTACAATGAGCAGTTCTTC. Amino acid sequence: CASSQEQRTYNEQFF. This chain connects TRBV4-1 to TRBJ2-1; D uncertain. The germline V and J ends were trimmed by 0 bases and 2 bases, with 8 bases remaining between them. The CDR3 length is 15 residues. From germline, CDR1 is MGHRA and CDR2 YSYEKL.

The rearrangement links TRBV10-2 to TRBJ2-2, with 13 bases lining up with TRBD2. CDR1 and CDR2 from the germline V gene are WSHSY and SAAADI. V trimming: 8 bases; J trimming: 3 bases; junction bases outside the gene matches: 6. The CDR3 sequence is 16 residues long. CDR3 nucleotide sequence: TGCGCCAGCTGGACTAGCGGGAGTGTGGACACCGGGGAGCTGTTTTTT. Amino acids: CASWTSGSVDTGELFF.

The sample holds many counts of this clonotype. V is TRBV20-1 and J is TRBJ2-1, with 8 bases that match TRBD1. The CDR3 is made up of 14 amino acids. Germline CDR1 is DFQATT and CDR2 is SNEGSKA (reference sequence). With V trimmed by 1 base and J by 7 bases, 6 bases remained unmatched. The CDR3 sequence is CSARAWDRKNEQFF. The CDR3 DNA reads TGCAGTGCTAGAGCCTGGGACAGGAAAAATGAGCAGTTCTTC.

This clonotype was seen many times. V and J are TRBV28 and TRBJ1-1; possibly TRBD1 for D (5 bases). The length of the CDR3 is 13 residues. From germline, CDR1 is MDHEN and CDR2 SYDVKM. V was trimmed by 2 bases and J by 7 bases, leaving 11 bases between them. The CDR3 bases are TGTGCCAGCAGTTTAATGGGGGGTATTGAAGCTTTCTTT. It is translated as CASSLMGGIEAFF.

In regard to this clonotype: The junction departs from germline at one end; a sequencing error may be responsible. The genes are TRBV27 and TRBJ2-2; 9 bases fit TRBD2. Germline lookup yields CDR1 MNHEY and CDR2 SMNVEV (reference sequence). This CDR3 spans 16 amino acids. The CDR3 here is CASSFWREGQGGELSF. DNA of the CDR3: TGTGCCAGCAGTTTTTGGCGGGAGGGCCAGGGCGGGGAGCTGTCTTTT.

In this sample, this clonotype turned up many times. The V gene is TRBV9, the J gene TRBJ2-7; TRBD1 matches 9 bases. Germline trimming cut 2 bases from V and 7 bases from J; bases unmatched to any gene: 4. Looked up from germline, CDR1 is SGDLS and CDR2 is YYNGEE. The CDR3 spans 13 residues. In nucleotides, the CDR3 is TGTGCCAGCAGCGTCGGGACAGGGAAAGAGCAGTACTTC. It yields the protein CASSVGTGKEQYF.

This clonotype has just a few counts. The chain employs TRBV9 and TRBJ2-5; D is ambiguous. CDR3 size: 14 residues. Germline loops: CDR1 SGDLS, CDR2 YYNGEE. The V end was cut by 0 bases, the J end by 2 bases, with 8 bases between. Here the CDR3 DNA reads TGTGCCAGCAGCGTAGAAAGCTTTCAAGAGACCCAGTACTTC. Translation: CASSVESFQETQYF.

At least ten counts were recorded for this clonotype. As DNA, the CDR3 is TGTGCCATCAGTGAGGCAGGGTTCACAGATACGCAGTATTTT. Protein product: CAISEAGFTDTQYF. V is TRBV10-3 and J is TRBJ2-3; a possible D gene is TRBD1 (5 bases). Trimming removed 2 bases at V and 2 bases at J, with 8 bases between. Germline V CDR1 and CDR2: ENHRY, SYGVKD. CDR3 length equals 14 residues.

This clonotype was counted at least ten times. The CDR3 sequence: CASSQGQGYTEAFF. CDR3 nucleotide sequence: TGTGCCAGCAGCCAAGGTCAGGGCTACACTGAAGCTTTCTTT. The chain combines TRBV3-1 with TRBJ1-1; D might be TRBD1 (5 bases). The germline CDR1 and CDR2 sequences are LGHDT and YNNKEL (reference sequence). Trimming left V 1 base short and J 3 bases short, with 9 bases between. There are 14 residues in the CDR3.

The chain carries TRBV6-2 or TRBV6-3 and TRBJ2-7, with a tentative D call TRBD2 (7 bases). Germline V CDR1 and CDR2: MNHEY, SVGEGT. Trimming removed 6 bases from V and 3 bases from J, with 18 bases in between. The CDR3 has 15 amino acids. CDR3 sequence: CASRLRGALLYEQYF. The CDR3 coding sequence is TGTGCCAGCAGACTTCGGGGGGCCTTGCTCTACGAGCAGTACTTC.

In its sample, this clonotype was seen a few times. V and J are TRBV7-6 and TRBJ1-3; no clear D gene. V dropped 1 base and J dropped 4 bases, with 5 bases sitting between them. Per germline, CDR1 SGHVS and CDR2 FNYEAQ. The CDR3 sequence is 13 residues long. The CDR3 protein is CASSLVEGNTIYF. CDR3 bases: TGTGCCAGCAGCTTAGTGGAAGGAAACACCATATATTTT.

This clonotype has at least ten counts. This chain links TRBV28 with TRBJ2-3, with D possibly TRBD2 on 6 matching bases. Per germline, CDR1 MDHEN and CDR2 SYDVKM. The ends were cut back, 6 bases at V and 3 bases at J, with 19 bases in the middle. CDR3 length: 16 amino acids. The CDR3 DNA reads as TGTGCCAGCAGGACCTTAGGGCGGGATAATACAGATACGCAGTATTTT. This codes for CASRTLGRDNTDTQYF. The full variable domain, with the rest looked up from reference TRBV28 and TRBJ2-3, is DVKVTQSSRYLVKRTGEKVFLECVQDMDHENMFWYRQDPGLGLRLIYFSYDVKMKEKGDIPEGYSVSREKKERFSLILESASTNQTSMYLCASRTLGRDNTDTQYFGPGTRLTVL.